A single sample gave rise to the 4 T cell receptor beta chains below, sequenced in a study of T cells after yellow fever vaccination. In TCRdb, the 5' RACE reads were re-called with MiXCR into one record per CDR3 protein. The repertoire consists of hundreds of thousands of distinct CDR3 sequences, with approximately 21% occurring once and the leading ten covering 13% to 15%. The starting material was PBMCs, obtained 15 days after the yellow fever booster vaccination. These receptors came from a man aged 30 to 39 who received the YFV17D yellow fever vaccine.

This chain uses TRBV5-6 with TRBJ2-4, with a weak D call TRBD1 (6 bases). Trimming took 4 bases from V and 0 from J, leaving 14 bases between them. CDR3 size: 16 residues. Germline V gene sequence: CDR1 SGHDT, CDR2 YYEEEE. The CDR3 region has the DNA TGTGCCAGCAGCATAAGACAGGACCTAGCCAAAAACATTCAGTACTTC. Its translation: CASSIRQDLAKNIQYF. Full variable domain (outside the CDR3, taken from reference TRBV5-6 and TRBJ2-4): DAGVTQSPTHLIKTRGQQVTLRCSPKSGHDTVSWYQQALGQGPQFIFQYYEEEERQRGNFPDRFSGHQFPNYSSELNVNALLLGDSALYLCASSIRQDLAKNIQYFGAGTRLSVL.

The chain is built from TRBV4-3 and TRBJ1-2, with TRBD1 matching 8 bases. Germline-derived CDR1 and CDR2 are LGHNA and YSLEER. J gave up 6 bases and V 5 bases, and 8 bases lay outside the gene matches. This CDR3 spans 14 amino acids. In DNA, the CDR3 is TGCGCCAGCAGCTTGGACAGGGAGGCGGATGGCTACACCTTC. Translation: CASSLDREADGYTF.

The chain uses TRBV2 and TRBJ2-5; D is possibly TRBD1 (6 bases). CDR3 length: 14 amino acids. The V and J ends lost 6 bases and 2 bases respectively, with 13 bases between them. Germline V gene data show CDR1 as SNHLY and CDR2 as FYNNEI. This chain's CDR3 is CASSPTGIQETQYF. In DNA, the CDR3 is TGTGCCAGCAGCCCGACAGGTATACAAGAGACCCAGTACTTC.

This clonotype turned up a few times. This chain links TRBV6-5 with TRBJ1-2, with 9 positions matching TRBD1. Germline trimming cut 7 bases from V and 5 bases from J; bases unmatched to any gene: 14. This CDR3 has 16 residues. Germline lookup yields CDR1 MNHEY and CDR2 SVGAGI. The CDR3 here is CASIRNPGQGKYGYTF. The CDR3, as DNA: TGTGCCAGCATTAGAAACCCGGGACAGGGAAAATATGGCTACACCTTC.